This T cell receptor beta chain was identified in a study of shared clonotypes between healthy human individuals (TCRdb year 2020). Broadly, across the study: A couple of women and a few men aged 18 to 49 years were included in the cohort. Each donor's leukapheresis produced roughly between roughly 0.85 and 9 billion PBMCs. The study deeply sequenced blood TCR repertoires of five healthy adults to estimate repertoire size and the extent of clonotype sharing between individuals. To increase sequencing depth and limit assay-specific biases, TCR repertoire library preparation and sequencing were carried out by different laboratories using diverse techniques. For each donor, three plates each were used for CD4 naive and CD4 memory, two plates were used for CD8 naive, and one plate was used for CD8 memory. Summary of the overall study and its limitations: Across a handful of donors, roughly 5% of naive CD4, around 3.3% of naive CD8, 2.3% of memory CD4, and around 0.4% of memory CD8 clonotypes were shared. Sampling was limited to blood, and TCR repertoires in tissue likely differ from TCR repertoires in blood. Estimated clonotype richness was generally larger for naive than for memory subsets. Compared with non-shared clonotypes, the clonotypes found in all four sorted-subset donors had higher generation probabilities. Based on pairwise subsampling, the degree of clonotype sharing among donors was expected to be affected by sequencing depth. Rarefaction of sorted-subset datasets indicated incomplete sequencing despite the large sequencing depth. The genetic and exposure-history diversity represented was limited by the small number of donors.

V lost 5 bases and J lost 4 bases; the stretch between them is 20 bases long. Taken from cysteine to phenylalanine, the CDR3 has 15 residues. Only CDR3 DNA is held: 45 bases, read in frame from base 1. CDR1 and CDR2 are drawn from the germline V gene: SQVTM, ANQGSEA. Using the deep immunoSEQ assay, TCR CDR3 regions were amplified from genomic DNA by multiplex PCR. Extracted genomic DNA from each cell subset was distributed evenly across all wells of several immunoSEQ 96-well plates, and each plate was treated as a replicate. Each replicate PCR for sorted subsets received around 200 ng genomic DNA, equal to roughly 33,000 T cell genomes. Purified libraries were measured with a Qubit 3.0 fluorometer, size-checked on a Bioanalyzer 2100, and measured again with the KAPA Library Quantification kit. Every immunoSEQ 96-well plate was sequenced on a dedicated single-read 150-cycle Illumina NextSeq 550 flow cell. On the study's bioinformatics: Because the immunoSEQ output included only junctional sequences and no quality scores, the filtering could not be the same as the filtering used for full-length reads. Sequences were annotated with PyIR, a Python wrapper for IgBLAST v1.9, and V/J genes and CDR3 were assigned using IMGT germline references. Reads were filtered out if the reads had weak V/J assignments (E-value above 1e-6), no CDR3, stop codons, out-of-frame junctions, or ambiguous translated residues. A V3J clonotype was defined by an identical inferred V gene, J gene, and CDR3 amino acid sequence. Percentage overlap between repertoires was computed as shared unique clonotypes divided by the size of the smaller repertoire. RTK rarefaction, the Chao1 estimator, and Recon v2.1 estimates of unobserved clonotypes were used to assess repertoire richness. Generation probabilities were computed with OLGA for all TCRbeta clonotypes obtained by the gDNA method from four donors. TCRdb re-hosts the immuneACCESS table, in-frame sequences only. Its copies lack some clones; in the studies checked, an unresolved V gene accounts for under half of them, and the cause for the rest is not known. V, J and clone size derive from that table, while D and trimming were established from the DNA sequence. This sample is represented by 550,000 to 700,000 clones; less than 80% of them were singletons. The ten largest clones capture around 1.8% of the sample.

The donors were healthy, HIV-negative adults who had no recently reported acute infections or vaccinations. Only Caucasian adults living in Nashville, Tennessee, USA were represented among the donors. CD4+ T cells were enriched by magnetic negative selection, after which naive cells were positively selected on CD45RA and the negative fraction was taken as the memory subset. Blood was obtained by leukapheresis, after which PBMCs were separated by Ficoll-Histopaque density gradient centrifugation and cryopreserved in liquid nitrogen vapor phase. Purity and quantity of every magnetically sorted T cell population were checked by analytical flow cytometry. Genomic DNA was isolated from each sorted fraction and quantified by UV absorbance on a Nanodrop 2000c. This clone was seen only a few times. It lacks a known antigen. Qualities for individual bases were not recorded, and no much larger clone is one base off.

The clonotype comes from a woman under 40 in good health. Material for sequencing was memory CD4+ T cells sorted from blood. Taken with the paper, the label for cell subset or site translates to: CD45RA-negative fraction. The sequence links TRBV29-1 to TRBJ1-2; the D segment could be TRBD1, given 5 matching bases. The DNA sequence is as follows: TGCAGCGTTATAGTAGGGGTTACTTCTTTCTATGGCTACACCTTC. Its coded protein is CSVIVGVTSFYGYTF.